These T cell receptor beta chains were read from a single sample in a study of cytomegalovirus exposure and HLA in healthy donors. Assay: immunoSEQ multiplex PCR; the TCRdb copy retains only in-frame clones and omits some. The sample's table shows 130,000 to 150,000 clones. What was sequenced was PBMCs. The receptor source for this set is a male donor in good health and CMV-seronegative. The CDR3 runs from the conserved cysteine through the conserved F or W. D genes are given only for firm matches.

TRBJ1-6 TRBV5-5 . CASSLGGRAGSYNSPLHF TGTGCCAGCAGCTTGGGGGGCAGGGCGGGGTCCTATAATTCACCCCTCCACTTT
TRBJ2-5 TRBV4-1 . CASSQDRGRIETQYF TGCGCCAGCAGCCAAGACAGAGGTAGGATCGAGACCCAGTACTTC
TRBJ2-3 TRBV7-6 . CASSFAGASTDTQYF TGTGCCAGCAGCTTTGCTGGAGCTAGCACAGATACGCAGTATTTT
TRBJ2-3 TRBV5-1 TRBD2 CASSSGLAGGTDTQYF TGCGCCAGCAGCTCCGGACTAGCGGGAGGCACAGATACGCAGTATTTT
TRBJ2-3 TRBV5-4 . CASSPDYATDTQYF TGTGCCAGCAGCCCGGACTACGCCACAGATACGCAGTATTTT
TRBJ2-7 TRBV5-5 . CASSPTRTGLSYEQYF TGTGCCAGCAGCCCCACGAGGACGGGGTTATCCTACGAGCAGTACTTC
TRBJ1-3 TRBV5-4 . CASSDSVNTIYF TGTGCCAGCAGCGACTCGGTGAACACCATATATTTT
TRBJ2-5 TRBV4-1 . CASSQADFQETQYF TGCGCCAGCAGCCAAGCGGACTTCCAAGAGACCCAGTACTTC
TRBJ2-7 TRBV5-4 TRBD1 CASSSNPRGGQAYEQYF TGTGCCAGCAGCTCCAACCCCCGAGGGGGACAGGCCTACGAGCAGTACTTC
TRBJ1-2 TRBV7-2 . CASSSYSRYTF TGTGCCAGCAGTTCCTATTCGCGCTACACCTTC
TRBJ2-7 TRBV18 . CASSPPEALSSYEQYF TGTGCCAGCTCACCACCGGAGGCCCTAAGCTCCTACGAGCAGTACTTC
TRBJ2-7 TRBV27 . CASSLNGMVSLEQYF TGTGCCAGCAGTTTGAACGGTATGGTGAGTCTGGAGCAGTACTTC
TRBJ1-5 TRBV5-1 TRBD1 CASSLDPGGTPQHF TGCGCCAGCAGCTTGGACCCAGGGGGCACCCCCCAGCATTTT
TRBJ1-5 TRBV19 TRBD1 CASSMAQGARAKPQHF TGTGCCAGTAGTATGGCGCAGGGGGCTCGAGCCAAACCCCAGCATTTT
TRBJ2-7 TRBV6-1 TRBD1 CASSERQGALGYEQYF TGTGCCAGCAGTGAACGACAGGGGGCTTTGGGCTACGAGCAGTACTTC